This T cell receptor beta chain was recorded in a study of blood T cell repertoires in COVID-19. The overall study: COVID-19 samples from acute and convalescent phases originated in the United States, Italy and Spain. PBMCs, B-cell-depleted T cells, or T cells provided the cDNA or gDNA that made up the material.

In the original analysis: Using reference gene primer amplification, nucleated cell counts were estimated. Profiling relied on immunoSEQ multiplex PCR, and the TCRdb table lists in-frame clones only, not all of them. V, J and clone size derive from that table, while D and trimming were established from the DNA sequence. The table includes tens of thousands of clones, 80% detected once. V dropped 5 bases and J dropped 6; count of bases not matched to a gene: 7. Germline V gene sequence: CDR1 SGHAT, CDR2 FQDESV (reference sequence). This CDR3 spans 14 amino acids. This clonotype originated in a woman between 65 and 79 years old with acute or convalescent COVID-19. The sample was peripheral blood. The V and J genes are TRBV11-1 and TRBJ1-1; 9 bases map to TRBD1. This CDR3 is CASSPHRGQAEAFF. Here the CDR3 DNA reads TGTGCCAGCAGCCCCCACAGGGGGCAAGCTGAAGCTTTCTTT.